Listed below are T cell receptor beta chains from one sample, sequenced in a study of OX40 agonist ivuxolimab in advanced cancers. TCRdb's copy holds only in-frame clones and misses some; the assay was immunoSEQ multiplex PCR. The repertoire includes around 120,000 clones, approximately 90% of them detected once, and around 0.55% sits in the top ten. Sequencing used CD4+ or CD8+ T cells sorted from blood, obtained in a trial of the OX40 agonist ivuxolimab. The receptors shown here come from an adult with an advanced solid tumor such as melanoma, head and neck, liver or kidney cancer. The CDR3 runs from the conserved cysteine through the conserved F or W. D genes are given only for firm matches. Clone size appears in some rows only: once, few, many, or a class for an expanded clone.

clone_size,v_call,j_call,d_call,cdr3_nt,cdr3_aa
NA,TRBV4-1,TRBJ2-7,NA,TGCGCCAGCAGCTATAGCCCGGCAGGCAAGGAGGACGAGCAGTACTTC,CASSYSPAGKEDEQYF
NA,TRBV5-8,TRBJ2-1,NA,TGTGCCAGCAGTCAGGGGTACAATGAGCAGTTCTTC,CASSQGYNEQFF
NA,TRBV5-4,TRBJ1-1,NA,TGTGCCAGCAGCTTGGCCTTAAAAGCAGGGATGAACACTGAAGCTTTCTTT,CASSLALKAGMNTEAFF
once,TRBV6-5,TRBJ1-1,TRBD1,TGTGCCAGCAGTTACACGACAGGGGACGATACTGAAGCTTTCTTT,CASSYTTGDDTEAFF
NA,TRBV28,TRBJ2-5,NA,TGTGCCAGCAGTATCCCGACCGAGACCCAGTACTTC,CASSIPTETQYF
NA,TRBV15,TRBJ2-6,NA,TGTGCCACCAGCAGTACAGCTACTGGGGCCAACGTCCTGACTTTC,CATSSTATGANVLTF
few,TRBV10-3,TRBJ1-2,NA,TGTGCCATCAGCAGCGGAGCTAACTATGGCTACACCTTC,CAISSGANYGYTF
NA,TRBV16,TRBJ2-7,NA,TGTGCCAGCAGCCAATCTAAATCGACGCGATGGCAGTACTTC,CASSQSKSTRWQYF
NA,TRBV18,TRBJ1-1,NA,TGTGCCAGCTCACCCACACAGGGTCGGGCCACTGAAGCTTTCTTT,CASSPTQGRATEAFF
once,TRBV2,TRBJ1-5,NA,TGTGCCAGCAGTGGGCAGGGTGATCAGCCCCAGCATTTT,CASSGQGDQPQHF
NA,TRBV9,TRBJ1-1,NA,TGTGCCAGCAGCGTAGAATTAGGGGAAGCTTTCTTT,CASSVELGEAFF
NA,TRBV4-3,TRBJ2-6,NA,TGCGCCAGCAGCCAAGAAAGGAGTGCTGGGGCCAACGTCCTGACTTTC,CASSQERSAGANVLTF
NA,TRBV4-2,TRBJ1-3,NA,TGTGCCAGCAGCCCAACAGGGAACTCTGGAAACACCATATATTTT,CASSPTGNSGNTIYF
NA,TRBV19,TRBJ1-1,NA,TGTGCCAGTAGTATAGGGTCCCAACCTAACACTGAAGCTTTCTTT,CASSIGSQPNTEAFF
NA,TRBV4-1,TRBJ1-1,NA,TGCGCCAGCAGCCAAGATAAGAACACTGAAGCTTTCTTT,CASSQDKNTEAFF
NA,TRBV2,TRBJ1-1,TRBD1,TGTGCCAGCAGAGACAGGGGAAGCGCGACGGCTTTCTTT,CASRDRGSATAFF
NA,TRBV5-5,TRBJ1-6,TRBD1,TGTGCCAGCAGGGTGGGACAGTCTAATTCACCCCTCCACTTT,CASRVGQSNSPLHF
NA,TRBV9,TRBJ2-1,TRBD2,TGTGCCAGCAGCACCAGCGGGGGGGCCGGCAATGAGCAGTTCTTC,CASSTSGGAGNEQFF
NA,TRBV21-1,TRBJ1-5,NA,TGTGCCAGCAGCAAATCCCATAAACAGGGTGCGGAGCAGCCCCAGCATTTT,CASSKSHKQGAEQPQHF
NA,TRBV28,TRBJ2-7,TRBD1,TGTGCCAGCAAGACAGGGGGCGAGCCCTACGAGCAGTACTTC,CASKTGGEPYEQYF
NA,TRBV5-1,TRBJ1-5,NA,TGCGCCAGCAGCTCGGACAGTCAAAATCAGCCCCAGCATTTT,CASSSDSQNQPQHF
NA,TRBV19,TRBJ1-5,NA,TGTGCCAGTACGTACAGGCGTGGTAGCAATCAGCCCCAGCATTTT,CASTYRRGSNQPQHF
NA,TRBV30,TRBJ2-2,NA,TGTGCCTGGACTGCGGAGAGAACGAACACCGGGGAGCTGTTTTTT,CAWTAERTNTGELFF
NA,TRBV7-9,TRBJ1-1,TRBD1,TGTGCCAGCAGCGCACAGGGGAGAAACACTGAAGCTTTCTTT,CASSAQGRNTEAFF
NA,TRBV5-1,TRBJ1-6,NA,TGCGCCAGCAGCCGGGGTCCGCCAGGGGCGGATTCACCCCTCCACTTT,CASSRGPPGADSPLHF
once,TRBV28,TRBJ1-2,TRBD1,TGTGCCAGCATCCAGGGGGTCGGTGGCTACACCTTC,CASIQGVGGYTF
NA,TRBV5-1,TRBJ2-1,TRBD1,TGCGCCAGCAGGGAACAGGGGGCGACCTACAATGAGCAGTTCTTC,CASREQGATYNEQFF
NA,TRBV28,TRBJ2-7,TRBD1,TGTGCCAGCAGCCCGGGACAGGGCCTCGAGCAGTACTTC,CASSPGQGLEQYF
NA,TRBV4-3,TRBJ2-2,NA,TGCGCCAGCAGACGGGAGACCGGGGAGCTGTTTTTT,CASRRETGELFF
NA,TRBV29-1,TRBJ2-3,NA,TGCAGCGCCGGGTCTCGAGGATATGGAGATACGCAGTATTTT,CSAGSRGYGDTQYF
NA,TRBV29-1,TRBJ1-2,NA,TGCAGCGTTGGCGGGGGCCCCTATGGCTACACCTTC,CSVGGGPYGYTF
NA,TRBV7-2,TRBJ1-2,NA,TGTGCCAGCAGCTCTCAGACAGACTATGGCTACACCTTC,CASSSQTDYGYTF
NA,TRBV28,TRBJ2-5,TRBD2,TGTGCCAGCAGTGAAAGCGGGGGGGGTGAGACCCAGTACTTC,CASSESGGGETQYF
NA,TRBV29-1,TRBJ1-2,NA,TGCAGCGCGGGGCCGGATGGCTACACCTTC,CSAGPDGYTF
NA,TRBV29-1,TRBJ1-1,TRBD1,TGCAGTTACGGGACAGGCCGCACTGAAGCTTTCTTT,CSYGTGRTEAFF
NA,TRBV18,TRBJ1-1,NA,TGTGCCAGCCGAACGGGGACATTGAACACTGAAGCTTTCTTT,CASRTGTLNTEAFF
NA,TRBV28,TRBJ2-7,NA,TGTGCCAGCATCCCGGGAGATTCCCACGAGCAGTACTTC,CASIPGDSHEQYF
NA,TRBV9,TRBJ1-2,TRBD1,TGTGCCAGCAGCGTAGGACAGGGAGAATATGGCTACACCTTC,CASSVGQGEYGYTF